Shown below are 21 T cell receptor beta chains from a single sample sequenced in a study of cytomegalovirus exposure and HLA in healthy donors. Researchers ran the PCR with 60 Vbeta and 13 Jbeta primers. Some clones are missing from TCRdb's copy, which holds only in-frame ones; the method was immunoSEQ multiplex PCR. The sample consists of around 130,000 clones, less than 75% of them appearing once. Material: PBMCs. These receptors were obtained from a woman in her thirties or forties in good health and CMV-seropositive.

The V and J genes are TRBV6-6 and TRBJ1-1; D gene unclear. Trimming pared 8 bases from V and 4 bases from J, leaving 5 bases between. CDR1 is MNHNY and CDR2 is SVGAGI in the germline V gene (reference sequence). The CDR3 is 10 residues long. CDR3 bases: TGTGCCAGCTCGGGCACTGAAGCTTTCTTT. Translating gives CASSGTEAFF.

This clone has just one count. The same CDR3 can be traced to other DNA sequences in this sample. CDR3 nucleotide sequence: TGTGCCAGCTCACTGGGGCAGGCTAACTATGGCTACACCTTC. It is translated as CASSLGQANYGYTF. This chain joins TRBV18 and TRBJ1-2, with D possibly matching TRBD1 (5 bases). In germline, CDR1 is KGHSH, CDR2 LQKENI. The CDR3 runs 14 residues. V was clipped by 4 bases and J by 0 bases, with 9 bases between them.

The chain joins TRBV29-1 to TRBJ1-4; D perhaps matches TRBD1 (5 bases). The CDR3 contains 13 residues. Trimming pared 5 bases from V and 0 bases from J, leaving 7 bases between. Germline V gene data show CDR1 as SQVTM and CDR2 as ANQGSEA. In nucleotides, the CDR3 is TGCAGCGTTTTGACAGCAACTAATGAAAAACTGTTTTTT. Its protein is CSVLTATNEKLFF. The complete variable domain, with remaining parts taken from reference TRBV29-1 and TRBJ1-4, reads SAVISQKPSRDICQRGTSLTIQCQVDSQVTMMFWYRQQPGQSLTLIATANQGSEATYESGFVIDKFPISRPNLTFSTLTVSNMSPEDSSIYLCSVLTATNEKLFFGSGTQLSVL.

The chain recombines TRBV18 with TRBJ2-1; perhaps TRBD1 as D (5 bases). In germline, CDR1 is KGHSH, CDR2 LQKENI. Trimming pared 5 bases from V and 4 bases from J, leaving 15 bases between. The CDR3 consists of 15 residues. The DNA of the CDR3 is TGTGCCAGCTCAGCGATACCCCAGGGATACAATGAGCAGTTCTTC. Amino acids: CASSAIPQGYNEQFF.

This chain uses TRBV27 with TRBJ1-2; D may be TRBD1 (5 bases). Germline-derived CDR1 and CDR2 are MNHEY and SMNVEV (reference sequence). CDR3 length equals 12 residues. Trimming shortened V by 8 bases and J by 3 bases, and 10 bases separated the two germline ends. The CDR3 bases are TGTGCCAGCGGGGGGGAGGACTATGGCTACACCTTC. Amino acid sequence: CASGGEDYGYTF.

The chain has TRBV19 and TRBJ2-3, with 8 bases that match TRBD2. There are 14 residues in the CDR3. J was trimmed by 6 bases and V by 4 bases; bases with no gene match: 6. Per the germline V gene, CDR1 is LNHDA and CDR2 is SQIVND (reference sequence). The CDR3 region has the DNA TGTGCCAGTAGTACCCGGGGGGGCCTGGATACGCAGTATTTT. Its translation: CASSTRGGLDTQYF.

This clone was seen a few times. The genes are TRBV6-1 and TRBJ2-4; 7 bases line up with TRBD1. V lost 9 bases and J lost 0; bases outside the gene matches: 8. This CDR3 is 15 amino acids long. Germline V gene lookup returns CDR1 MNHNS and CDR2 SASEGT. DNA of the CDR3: TGTGCCAGGACAGGGTTCCTACTAGCCAAAAACATTCAGTACTTC. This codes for CARTGFLLAKNIQYF.

DNA of the CDR3: TGTGCCAGGTTCGACAGGAGCTCTGGAAACACCATATATTTT. It codes for CARFDRSSGNTIYF. The chain is built from TRBV2 and TRBJ1-3; tentatively, D is TRBD1 (6 bases). The CDR3 contains 14 residues. CDR1 is SNHLY and CDR2 is FYNNEI in the germline V gene. Trimming took off 9 bases at V and 0 bases at J, with 12 bases between the two ends.

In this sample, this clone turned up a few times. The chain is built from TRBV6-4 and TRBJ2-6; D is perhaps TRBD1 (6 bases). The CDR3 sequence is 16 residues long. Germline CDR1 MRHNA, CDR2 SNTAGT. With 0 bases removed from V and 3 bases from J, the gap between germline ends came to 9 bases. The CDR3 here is CASSDSRGIGANVLTF. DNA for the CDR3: TGTGCCAGCAGTGACTCGAGGGGGATTGGGGCCAACGTCCTGACTTTC.

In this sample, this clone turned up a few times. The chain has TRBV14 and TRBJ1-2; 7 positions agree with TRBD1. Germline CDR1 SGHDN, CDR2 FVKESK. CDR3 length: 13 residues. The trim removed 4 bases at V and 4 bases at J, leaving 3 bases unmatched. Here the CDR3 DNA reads TGTGCCAGCAGCCGGGGACAGACCTATGGCTACACCTTC. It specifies CASSRGQTYGYTF.

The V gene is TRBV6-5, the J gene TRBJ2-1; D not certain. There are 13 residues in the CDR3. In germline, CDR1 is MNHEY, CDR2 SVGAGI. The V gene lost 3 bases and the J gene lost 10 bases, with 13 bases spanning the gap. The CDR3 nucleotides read TGTGCCAGCAGTTATGACTTCCCGAACGAGCAGTTCTTC. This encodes CASSYDFPNEQFF.

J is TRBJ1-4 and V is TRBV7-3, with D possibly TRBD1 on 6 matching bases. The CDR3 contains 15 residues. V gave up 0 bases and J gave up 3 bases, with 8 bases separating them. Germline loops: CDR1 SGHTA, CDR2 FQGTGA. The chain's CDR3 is CASSLTGGANEKLFF. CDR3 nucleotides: TGTGCCAGCAGCTTAACAGGGGGGGCTAATGAAAAACTGTTTTTT.

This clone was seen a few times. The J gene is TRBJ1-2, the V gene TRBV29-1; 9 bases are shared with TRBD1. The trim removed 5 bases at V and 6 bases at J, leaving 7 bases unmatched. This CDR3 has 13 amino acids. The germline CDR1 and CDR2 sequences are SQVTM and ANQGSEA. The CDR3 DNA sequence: TGCAGCGTTAAGACAGGGGGTGAAGATGGCTACACCTTC. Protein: CSVKTGGEDGYTF. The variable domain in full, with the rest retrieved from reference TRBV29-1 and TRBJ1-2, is SAVISQKPSRDICQRGTSLTIQCQVDSQVTMMFWYRQQPGQSLTLIATANQGSEATYESGFVIDKFPISRPNLTFSTLTVSNMSPEDSSIYLCSVKTGGEDGYTFGSGTRLTVV.

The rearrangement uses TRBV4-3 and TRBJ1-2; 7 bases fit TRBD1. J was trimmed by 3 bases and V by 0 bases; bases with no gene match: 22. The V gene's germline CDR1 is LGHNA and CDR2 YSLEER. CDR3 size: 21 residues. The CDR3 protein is CASSQDAQQTGKLGSDYGYTF. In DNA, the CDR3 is TGCGCCAGCAGCCAAGATGCCCAGCAGACAGGGAAATTGGGATCGGACTATGGCTACACCTTC.

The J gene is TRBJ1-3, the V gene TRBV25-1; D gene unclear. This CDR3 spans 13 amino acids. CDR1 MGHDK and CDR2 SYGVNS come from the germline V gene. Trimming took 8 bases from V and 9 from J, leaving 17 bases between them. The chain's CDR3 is CASGLPMSGTIYF. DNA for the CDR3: TGTGCCAGCGGACTTCCGATGTCTGGCACCATATATTTT.

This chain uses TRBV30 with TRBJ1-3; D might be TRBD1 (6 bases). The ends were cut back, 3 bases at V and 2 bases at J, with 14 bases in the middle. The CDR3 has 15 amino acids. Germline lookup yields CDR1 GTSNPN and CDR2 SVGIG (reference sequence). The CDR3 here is CAWSGGAGAGNTIYF. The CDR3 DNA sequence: TGTGCCTGGAGCGGGGGGGCAGGCGCTGGAAACACCATATATTTT. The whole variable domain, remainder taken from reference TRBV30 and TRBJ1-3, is SQTIHQWPATLVQPVGSPLSLECTVEGTSNPNLYWYRQAAGRGLQLLFYSVGIGQISSEVPQNLSASRPQDRQFILSSKKLLLSDSGFYLCAWSGGAGAGNTIYFGEGSWLTVV.

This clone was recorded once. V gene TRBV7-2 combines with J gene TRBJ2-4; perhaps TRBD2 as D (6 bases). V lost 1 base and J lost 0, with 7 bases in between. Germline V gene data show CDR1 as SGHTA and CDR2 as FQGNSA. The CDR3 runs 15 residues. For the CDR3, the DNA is TGTGCCAGCAGCTTAGGGGGACTAGCCAAAAACATTCAGTACTTC. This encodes CASSLGGLAKNIQYF.

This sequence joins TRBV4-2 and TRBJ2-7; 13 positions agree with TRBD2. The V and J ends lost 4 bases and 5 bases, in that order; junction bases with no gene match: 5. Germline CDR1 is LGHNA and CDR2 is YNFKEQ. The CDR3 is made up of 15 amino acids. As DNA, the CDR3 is TGTGCCAGCAGCCCGGGACTAGCGGGACTCCACGAGCAGTACTTC. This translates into CASSPGLAGLHEQYF.

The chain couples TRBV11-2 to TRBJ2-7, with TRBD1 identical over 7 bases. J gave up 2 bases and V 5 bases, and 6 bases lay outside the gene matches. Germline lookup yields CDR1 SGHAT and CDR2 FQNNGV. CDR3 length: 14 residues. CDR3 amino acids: CASSRQGTTYEQYF. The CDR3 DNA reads TGTGCCAGCAGCCGACAGGGTACGACCTACGAGCAGTACTTC.

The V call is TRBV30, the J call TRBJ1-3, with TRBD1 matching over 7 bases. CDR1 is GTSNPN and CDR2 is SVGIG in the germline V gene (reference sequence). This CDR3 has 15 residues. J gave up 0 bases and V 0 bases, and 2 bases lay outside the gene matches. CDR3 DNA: TGTGCCTGGAGTGTACGGGACAGCTCTGGAAACACCATATATTTT. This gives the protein CAWSVRDSSGNTIYF. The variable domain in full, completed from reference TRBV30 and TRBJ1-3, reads SQTIHQWPATLVQPVGSPLSLECTVEGTSNPNLYWYRQAAGRGLQLLFYSVGIGQISSEVPQNLSASRPQDRQFILSSKKLLLSDSGFYLCAWSVRDSSGNTIYFGEGSWLTVV.

CDR3 residues: CASSPRGTGGMTDTQYF. Here the CDR3 DNA reads TGTGCCAGCAGCCCCCGTGGGACAGGGGGCATGACAGATACGCAGTATTTT. The chain has TRBV7-9 and TRBJ2-3; 12 bases are a match to TRBD1. Germline V gives CDR1 SEHNR, CDR2 FQNEAQ (reference sequence). The V and J ends lost 5 bases and 3 bases, in that order; junction bases with no gene match: 9. The CDR3 runs 17 residues.